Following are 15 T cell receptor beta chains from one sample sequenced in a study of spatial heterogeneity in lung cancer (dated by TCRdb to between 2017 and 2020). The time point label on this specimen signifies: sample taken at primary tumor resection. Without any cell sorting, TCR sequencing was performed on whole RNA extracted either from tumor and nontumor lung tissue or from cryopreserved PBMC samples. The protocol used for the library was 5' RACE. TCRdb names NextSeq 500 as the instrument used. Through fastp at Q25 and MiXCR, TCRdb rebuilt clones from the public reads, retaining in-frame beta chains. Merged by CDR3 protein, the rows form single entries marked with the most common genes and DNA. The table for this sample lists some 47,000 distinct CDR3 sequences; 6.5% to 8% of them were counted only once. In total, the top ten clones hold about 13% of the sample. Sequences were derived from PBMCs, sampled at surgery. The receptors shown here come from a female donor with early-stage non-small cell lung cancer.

The CDR3 spells CSVGGDISAFF. The CDR3 nucleotides read TGCAGCGTTGGGGGGGACATTTCGGCTTTCTTT. J is TRBJ1-1 and V is TRBV29-1, with a possible D match to TRBD1 (6 bases). This CDR3 comprises 11 residues. CDR1 and CDR2 from the germline V gene are SQVTM and ANQGSEA. Deletions cut 4 bases from V and 11 bases from J, with 14 bases between.

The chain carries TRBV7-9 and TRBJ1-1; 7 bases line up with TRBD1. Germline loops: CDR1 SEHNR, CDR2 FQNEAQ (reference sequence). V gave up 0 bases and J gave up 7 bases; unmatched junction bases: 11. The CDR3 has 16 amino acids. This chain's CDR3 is CASSLAGTGALNEAFF. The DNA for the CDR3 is TGTGCCAGCAGCTTAGCCGGAACAGGGGCCCTTAATGAAGCTTTCTTT.

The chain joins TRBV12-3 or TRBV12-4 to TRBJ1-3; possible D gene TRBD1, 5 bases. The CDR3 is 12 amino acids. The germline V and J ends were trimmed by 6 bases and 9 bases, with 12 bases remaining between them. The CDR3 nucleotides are TGTGCCAGCAGCCGGGACCGTGGCACCATATATTTT. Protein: CASSRDRGTIYF.

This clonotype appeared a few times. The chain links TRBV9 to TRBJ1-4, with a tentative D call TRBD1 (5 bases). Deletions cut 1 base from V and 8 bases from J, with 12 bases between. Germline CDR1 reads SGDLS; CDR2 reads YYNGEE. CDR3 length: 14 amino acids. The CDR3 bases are TGTGCCAGCAGCGTATGGGACGATCCAGAAAAACTGTTTTTT. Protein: CASSVWDDPEKLFF.

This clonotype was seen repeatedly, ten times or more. The CDR3 region is CASRKAGRVNQPQHF. The CDR3 DNA reads as TGTGCCAGCAGGAAGGCCGGCAGGGTCAATCAGCCCCAGCATTTT. This chain links TRBV6-1 with TRBJ1-5; the D gene is possibly TRBD1 (5 bases). The germline V gene has CDR1 MNHNS and CDR2 SASEGT. Trimming stripped 6 bases from V and 3 bases from J, with 15 bases between. This CDR3 is built from 15 residues.

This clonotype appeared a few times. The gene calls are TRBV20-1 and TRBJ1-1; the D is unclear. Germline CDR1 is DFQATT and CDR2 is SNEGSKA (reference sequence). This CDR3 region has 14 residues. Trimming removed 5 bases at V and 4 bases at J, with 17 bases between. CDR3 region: CSADRKGRSTEAFF. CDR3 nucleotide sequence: TGCAGTGCTGATCGCAAGGGCCGGAGCACTGAAGCTTTCTTT.

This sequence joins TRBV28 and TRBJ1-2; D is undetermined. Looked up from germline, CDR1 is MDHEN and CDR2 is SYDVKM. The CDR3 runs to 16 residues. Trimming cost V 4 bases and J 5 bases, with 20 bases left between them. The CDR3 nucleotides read TGTGCCAGCAGTTCTCTTGGACTGGCGGGTGGGTATGGCTACACCTTC. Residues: CASSSLGLAGGYGYTF.

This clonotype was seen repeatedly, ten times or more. CDR3 sequence: CASSISVYGYTF. CDR3 DNA: TGTGCCAGTAGTATCTCCGTTTATGGCTACACCTTC. The chain is built from TRBV19 and TRBJ1-2; D remains ambiguous. Germline CDR1 and CDR2: LNHDA and SQIVND (reference sequence). The CDR3 totals 12 residues. V lost 3 bases and J 5 bases, leaving 7 bases between the germline ends.

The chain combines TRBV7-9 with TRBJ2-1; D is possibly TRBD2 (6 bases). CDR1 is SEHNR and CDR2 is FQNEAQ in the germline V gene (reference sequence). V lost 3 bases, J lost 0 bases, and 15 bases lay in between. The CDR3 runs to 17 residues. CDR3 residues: CASSLPTSLSSYNEQFF. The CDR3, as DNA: TGTGCCAGCAGCTTGCCGACTAGTCTAAGCTCCTACAATGAGCAGTTCTTC.

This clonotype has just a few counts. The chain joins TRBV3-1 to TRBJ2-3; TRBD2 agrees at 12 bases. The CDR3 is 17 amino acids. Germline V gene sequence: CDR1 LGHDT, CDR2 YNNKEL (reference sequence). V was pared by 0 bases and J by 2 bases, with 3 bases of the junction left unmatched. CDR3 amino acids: CASSQERTSGNTDTQYF. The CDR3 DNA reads TGTGCCAGCAGCCAAGAACGGACTAGCGGGAACACAGATACGCAGTATTTT.

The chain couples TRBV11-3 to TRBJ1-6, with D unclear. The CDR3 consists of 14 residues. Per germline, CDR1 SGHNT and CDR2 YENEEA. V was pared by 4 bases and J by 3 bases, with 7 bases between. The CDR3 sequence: CASSSGNYNSPLHF. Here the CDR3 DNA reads TGTGCCAGCAGCTCCGGGAACTATAATTCACCCCTCCACTTT.

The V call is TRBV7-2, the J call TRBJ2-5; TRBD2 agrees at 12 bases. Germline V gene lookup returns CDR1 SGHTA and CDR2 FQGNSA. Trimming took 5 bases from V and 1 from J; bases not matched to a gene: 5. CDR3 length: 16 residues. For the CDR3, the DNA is TGTGCCAGCAGCCCCACTAGCGGGGGGAGCCAAGAGACCCAGTACTTC. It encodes CASSPTSGGSQETQYF. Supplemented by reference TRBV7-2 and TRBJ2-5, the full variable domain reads GAGVSQSPSNKVTEKGKDVELRCDPISGHTALYWYRQSLGQGLEFLIYFQGNSAPDKSGLPSDRFSAERTGGSVSTLTIQRTQQEDSAVYLCASSPTSGGSQETQYFGPGTRLLVL.

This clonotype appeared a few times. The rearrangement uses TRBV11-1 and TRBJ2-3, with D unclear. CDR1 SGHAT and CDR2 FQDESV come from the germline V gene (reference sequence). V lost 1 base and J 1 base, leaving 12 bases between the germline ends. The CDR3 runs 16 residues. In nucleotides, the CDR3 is TGTGCCAGCAGCTTAGTCCGCGGATACGGCACAGATACGCAGTATTTT. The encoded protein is CASSLVRGYGTDTQYF.

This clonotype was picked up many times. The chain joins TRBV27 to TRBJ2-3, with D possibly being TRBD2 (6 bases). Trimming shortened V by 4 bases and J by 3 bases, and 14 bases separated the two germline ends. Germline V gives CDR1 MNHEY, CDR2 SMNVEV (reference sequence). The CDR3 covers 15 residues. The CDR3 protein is CASSSSHGLTDTQYF. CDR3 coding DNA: TGTGCCAGCAGTTCCTCACACGGACTAACAGATACGCAGTATTTT.

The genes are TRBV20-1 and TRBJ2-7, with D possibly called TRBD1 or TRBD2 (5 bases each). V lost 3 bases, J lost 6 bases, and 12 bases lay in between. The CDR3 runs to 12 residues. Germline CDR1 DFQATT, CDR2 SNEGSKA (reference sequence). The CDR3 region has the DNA TGCAGTGCTAGTTCTGGGGACCGCGAGCAGTACTTC. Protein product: CSASSGDREQYF.